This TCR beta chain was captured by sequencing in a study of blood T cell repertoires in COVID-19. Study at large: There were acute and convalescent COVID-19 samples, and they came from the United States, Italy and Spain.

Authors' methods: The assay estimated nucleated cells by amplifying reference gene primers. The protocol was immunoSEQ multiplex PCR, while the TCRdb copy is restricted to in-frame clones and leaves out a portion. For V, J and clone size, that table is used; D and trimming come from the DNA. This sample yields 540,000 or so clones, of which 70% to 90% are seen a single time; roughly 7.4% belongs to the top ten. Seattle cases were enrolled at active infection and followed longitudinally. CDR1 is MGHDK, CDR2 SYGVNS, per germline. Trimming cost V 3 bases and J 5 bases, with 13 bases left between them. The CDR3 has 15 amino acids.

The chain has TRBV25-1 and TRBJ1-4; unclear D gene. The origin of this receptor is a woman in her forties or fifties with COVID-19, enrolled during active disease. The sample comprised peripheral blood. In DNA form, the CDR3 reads TGTGCCAGCAGTGATTTCACTGCTTTCAATGAAAAACTGTTTTTT. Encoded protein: CASSDFTAFNEKLFF. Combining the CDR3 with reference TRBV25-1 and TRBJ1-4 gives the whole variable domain EADIYQTPRYLVIGTGKKITLECSQTMGHDKMYWYQQDPGMELHLIHYSYGVNSTEKGDLSSESTVSRIRTEHFPLTLESARPSHTSQYLCASSDFTAFNEKLFFGSGTQLSVL.